This T cell receptor (beta chain) is from a study of OX40 agonist ivuxolimab in advanced cancers. Overall study context: Ivuxolimab, an agonistic anti-OX40 (CD134) antibody, was given to patients. Dose-escalation patients had hepatocellular carcinoma, melanoma, renal cell or head and neck cancer. Findings and limits, study-wide: Normalized expansion of T-cell clones was also low for some nonresponders.

TCRdb's copy holds only in-frame clones and misses some; the assay was immunoSEQ multiplex PCR. The sample contains 35,000 or so clones, roughly 72% of which appear only once. Germline values: CDR1 SEHNR, CDR2 FQNEAQ (reference sequence). V was shortened by 5 bases and J by 4 bases, with 11 bases between the two germline ends. This CDR3 is built from 13 residues. As regards this clone: Its antigen is still unknown.

The chain couples TRBV7-9 to TRBJ1-1, with a weak D call TRBD1 (5 bases). The sequence was collected from an adult with an advanced solid tumor such as melanoma, head and neck, liver or kidney cancer. The sample in question was CD4+ or CD8+ T cells sorted from blood, obtained in a trial of the OX40 agonist ivuxolimab. CDR3 loop: CASSQSGGTEAFF. CDR3 sequence (DNA): TGTGCCAGCAGCCAATCTGGGGGCACTGAAGCTTTCTTT.